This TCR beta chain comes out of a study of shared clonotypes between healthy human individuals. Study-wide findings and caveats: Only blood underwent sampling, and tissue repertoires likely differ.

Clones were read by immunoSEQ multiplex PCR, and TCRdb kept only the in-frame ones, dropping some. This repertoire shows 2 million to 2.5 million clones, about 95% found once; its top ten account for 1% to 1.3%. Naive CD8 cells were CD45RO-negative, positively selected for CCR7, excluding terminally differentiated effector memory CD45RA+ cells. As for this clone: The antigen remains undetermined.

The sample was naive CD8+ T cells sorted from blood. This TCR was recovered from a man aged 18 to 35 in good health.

The CDR3 is CASSLEREGHEQYF. CDR3 nucleotide sequence: TGTGCCAGCAGCTTGGAACGGGAGGGGCACGAGCAGTACTTC. J is TRBJ2-7 and V is TRBV5-4; 8 nucleotides line up with TRBD2. This CDR3 has 14 amino acids. Germline-derived CDR1 and CDR2 are SGHNT and YYREEE (reference sequence). V dropped 0 bases and J dropped 5; count of bases not matched to a gene: 4.